The 20 T cell receptor beta chains in this list originate from one sample, sequenced in a study of cytomegalovirus exposure and HLA in healthy donors. Libraries were prepared by immunoSEQ multiplex PCR; TCRdb keeps only in-frame clonotypes and omits some of them. The sample lists some 120,000 clones, around 90% occurring once. Sequencing was performed on PBMCs. The receptors were gathered from a woman in her late teens or twenties in good health and CMV-seronegative.

The chain joins TRBV19 to TRBJ2-5; TRBD1 aligns across 7 bases. This CDR3 has 15 amino acids. The J segment lost 4 bases and the V segment lost 6 bases, leaving 11 bases of the junction unmatched. Germline assignment: CDR1 LNHDA and CDR2 SQIVND (reference sequence). The CDR3 nucleotides read TGTGCCAGTAGGGAAAAGGACAGGACCTTAGAGACCCAGTACTTC. Translation gives CASREKDRTLETQYF.

The chain combines TRBV29-1 with TRBJ1-2; TRBD1 might be the D (5 bases). V shed 4 bases and J shed 0 bases, with 9 bases lying between them. The CDR3 sequence is 13 residues long. CDR1 is SQVTM, CDR2 ANQGSEA, per germline. In nucleotides, the CDR3 is TGCAGCGTTGCAGGGTGGCCTAACTATGGCTACACCTTC. Translated, it gives CSVAGWPNYGYTF.

This rearrangement joins TRBV6-5 to TRBJ2-7, with D possibly TRBD1 on 6 matching bases. Germline CDR1 and CDR2: MNHEY and SVGAGI. V was cut by 2 bases and J by 1 base, with 9 bases left in between. The CDR3 is 14 residues long. Written as DNA, the CDR3 is TGTGCCAGCAGTTACGTCACAGGGTCCTACGAGCAGTACTTC. This gives the protein CASSYVTGSYEQYF.

The chain links TRBV18 to TRBJ2-6, with D unclear. The V end lost 6 bases, the J end lost 0 bases, and 3 bases lay between the germline ends. Per germline, CDR1 KGHSH and CDR2 LQKENI. The CDR3 runs to 13 residues. CDR3 sequence: CASSSSGANVLTF. As DNA, the CDR3 is TGTGCCAGCTCCTCCTCTGGGGCCAACGTCCTGACTTTC.

The chain carries TRBV18 and TRBJ2-3; 9 nucleotides agree with TRBD2. This CDR3 has 15 amino acids. Germline V gene sequence: CDR1 KGHSH, CDR2 LQKENI. The V segment lost 0 bases and the J segment 4 bases; nucleotides outside the gene matches: 2. The CDR3: CASSPPGGRADTQYF. CDR3 sequence (DNA): TGTGCCAGCTCACCACCGGGCGGGAGGGCAGATACGCAGTATTTT.

The chain carries TRBV13 and TRBJ2-7; TRBD1 aligns across 9 bases. Germline-derived CDR1 and CDR2 are PRHDT and FYEKMQ (reference sequence). The CDR3 length is 13 residues. The ends lost 4 bases at V and 9 bases at J; junction bases unmatched: 7. In nucleotides, the CDR3 is TGTGCCAGCAGCTCGCACACAGGGGGCTCGCAGTACTTC. Its protein is CASSSHTGGSQYF.

The rearrangement joins TRBV7-9 to TRBJ2-1, with a weak D call TRBD2 (6 bases). V was cut by 3 bases and J by 8 bases, with 11 bases left in between. Germline V CDR1 and CDR2: SEHNR, FQNEAQ (reference sequence). This CDR3 spans 13 amino acids. The CDR3 is CASSLPAGHEQFF. DNA for the CDR3: TGTGCCAGCAGCTTGCCCGCGGGGCATGAGCAGTTCTTC.

The rearrangement uses TRBV29-1 and TRBJ2-7, with D perhaps matching TRBD2 (5 bases). CDR1 and CDR2 from the germline V gene are SQVTM and ANQGSEA. This CDR3 spans 14 amino acids. Trimming removed 2 bases from V and 2 bases from J, with 13 bases in between. As DNA, the CDR3 is TGCAGCGTTGAAAACGGGGTGGGCCCCTACGAGCAGTACTTC. This codes for CSVENGVGPYEQYF.

CDR3 sequence reads: CASSPTLAGASGGDTQYF. The CDR3 DNA is TGTGCCAGCTCACCGACACTAGCGGGAGCGTCGGGGGGAGATACGCAGTATTTT. The chain couples TRBV18 to TRBJ2-3; 11 bases fit TRBD2. Unmatched junction bases numbered 13, after V lost 3 bases and J lost 5 bases. The CDR3 has 18 amino acids. In germline, CDR1 is KGHSH, CDR2 LQKENI.

The chain carries TRBV9 and TRBJ2-5; 10 bases are a match to TRBD1. This CDR3 contains 14 residues. Losses at the gene ends were 3 bases for V and 5 bases for J; bases not matched to a gene: 4. Germline CDR1 reads SGDLS; CDR2 reads YYNGEE. CDR3 region: CASSAGTGDETQYF. CDR3 nucleotide sequence: TGTGCCAGCAGCGCCGGGACAGGGGACGAGACCCAGTACTTC. Based on the CDR3 plus reference TRBV9 and TRBJ2-5, the full variable domain is DSGVTQTPKHLITATGQRVTLRCSPRSGDLSVYWYQQSLDQGLQFLIQYYNGEERAKGNILERFSAQQFPDLHSELNLSSLELGDSALYFCASSAGTGDETQYFGPGTRLLVL.

The rearrangement joins TRBV19 to TRBJ2-7; D ambiguous. With 3 bases removed from V and 7 bases from J, the gap between germline ends came to 13 bases. Per the germline V gene, CDR1 is LNHDA and CDR2 is SQIVND (reference sequence). The CDR3 has 13 residues. CDR3 DNA: TGTGCCAGTAGTATTACGGATTCGAGGGAGCAGTACTTC. Translation gives CASSITDSREQYF.

This clone was picked up one time. The chain employs TRBV19 and TRBJ1-5, with 9 bases matching TRBD1. This CDR3 is 14 amino acids long. Trimming removed 6 bases from V and 6 bases from J; junction bases left unmatched: 6. The germline gives CDR1 LNHDA, CDR2 SQIVND (reference sequence). The CDR3 sequence is CASRIQGAIQPQHF. CDR3 in DNA: TGTGCCAGTAGGATACAGGGGGCAATTCAGCCCCAGCATTTT.

In DNA form, the CDR3 reads TGTGCCACCAGCGCATCACAGGGGCCCGACACCGGGGAGCTGTTTTTT. Its translation: CATSASQGPDTGELFF. V is TRBV15 and J is TRBJ2-2; TRBD1 agrees at 7 bases. The germline gives CDR1 LNHNV, CDR2 YYDKDF (reference sequence). J was trimmed by 3 bases and V by 5 bases; bases with no gene match: 9. The CDR3 contains 16 residues.

This chain joins TRBV27 and TRBJ1-5; 9 bases agree with TRBD1. There are 15 residues in the CDR3. Germline-derived CDR1 and CDR2 are MNHEY and SMNVEV (reference sequence). Unmatched junction bases numbered 6, after V lost 3 bases and J lost 6 bases. The CDR3 loop is CASSFLGTGPQPQHF. The CDR3 coding sequence is TGTGCCAGCAGTTTTCTAGGGACAGGGCCTCAGCCCCAGCATTTT.

The chain uses TRBV2 and TRBJ2-4; D unclear. CDR1 is SNHLY and CDR2 is FYNNEI in the germline V gene. Deletions cut 5 bases from V and 0 bases from J, with 8 bases between. There are 14 residues in the CDR3. Here the CDR3 reads CASSQRVAKNIQYF. CDR3 DNA sequence: TGTGCCAGCAGTCAACGGGTAGCCAAAAACATTCAGTACTTC. Full variable domain (rest looked up from reference TRBV2 and TRBJ2-4): EPEVTQTPSHQVTQMGQEVILRCVPISNHLYFYWYRQILGQKVEFLVSFYNNEISEKSEIFDDQFSVERPDGSNFTLKIRSTKLEDSAMYFCASSQRVAKNIQYFGAGTRLSVL.

The sample holds one count of this clone. Here the CDR3 reads CASSHTGTDNQPQHF. CDR3 in DNA: TGCGCCAGCAGCCATACCGGGACAGACAATCAGCCCCAGCATTTT. This rearrangement joins TRBV4-1 to TRBJ1-5, with 7 bases aligning to TRBD1. Germline CDR1 reads MGHRA; CDR2 reads YSYEKL. This CDR3 comprises 15 residues. Trimming at V came to 3 bases and at J to 3 bases, leaving 5 bases not matched to a gene.

The V and J genes are TRBV19 and TRBJ2-7; 8 bases are a match to TRBD1. Looked up from germline, CDR1 is LNHDA and CDR2 is SQIVND (reference sequence). V lost 9 bases and J lost 6; bases outside the gene matches: 10. CDR3 size: 13 residues. The DNA of the CDR3 is TGTGCCAGCCGCGGGACAGGTGTTGCCGAGCAGTACTTC. Protein product: CASRGTGVAEQYF.

This clone occurred once. The rearrangement uses TRBV5-6 and TRBJ1-4; D might be TRBD1 (6 bases). CDR3 length equals 15 residues. Germline CDR1 is SGHDT and CDR2 is YYEEEE. The germline V and J ends were trimmed by 4 bases and 8 bases, with 18 bases remaining between them. The CDR3 here is CASSPGATGGEKLFF. The DNA for the CDR3 is TGTGCCAGCAGCCCTGGGGCGACAGGTGGGGAAAAACTGTTTTTT.

This clone was observed a handful of times. The J gene is TRBJ1-2, the V gene TRBV13; 7 bases are a match to TRBD1. Germline values: CDR1 PRHDT, CDR2 FYEKMQ (reference sequence). The CDR3 spans 14 residues. Germline trimming cut 6 bases from V and 4 bases from J; bases unmatched to any gene: 8. CDR3 nucleotides: TGTGCCAGCAGTCCCGACAGGGACCTCTATGGCTACACCTTC. Encoded protein: CASSPDRDLYGYTF.

The chain links TRBV5-6 to TRBJ2-7; TRBD1 agrees at 7 bases. CDR1 is SGHDT and CDR2 is YYEEEE in the germline V gene. CDR3 length: 14 amino acids. V was clipped by 3 bases and J by 2 bases; unmatched bases: 5. DNA of the CDR3: TGTGCCAGCAGCTCCTCCGACAGGGCCTACGAGCAGTACTTC. Amino acid sequence: CASSSSDRAYEQYF.